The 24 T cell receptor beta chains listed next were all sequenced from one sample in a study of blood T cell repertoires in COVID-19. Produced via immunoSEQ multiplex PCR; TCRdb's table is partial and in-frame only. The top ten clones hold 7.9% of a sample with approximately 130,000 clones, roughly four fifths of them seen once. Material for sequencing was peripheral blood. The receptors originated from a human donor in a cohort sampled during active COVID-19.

The CDR3 spells CASSLIVAGLDTQYF. As DNA, the CDR3 is TGTGCCAGCAGCTTAATCGTAGCGGGGCTAGATACGCAGTATTTT. The chain uses TRBV7-6 and TRBJ2-3, with 8 nucleotides matching TRBD2. The V segment lost 2 bases and the J segment 5 bases; nucleotides outside the gene matches: 6. CDR1 is SGHVS, CDR2 FNYEAQ, per germline. The CDR3 sequence is 15 residues long.

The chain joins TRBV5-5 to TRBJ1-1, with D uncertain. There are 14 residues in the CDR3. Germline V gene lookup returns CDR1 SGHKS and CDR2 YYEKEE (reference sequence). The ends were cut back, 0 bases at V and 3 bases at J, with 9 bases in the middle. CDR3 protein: CASSLVGFDTEAFF. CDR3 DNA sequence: TGTGCCAGCAGCTTGGTCGGGTTCGACACTGAAGCTTTCTTT.

CDR3 bases: TGTGCCAGCAGTTCTCCGGGACAGGGGAATGAAAAACTGTTTTTT. This translates into CASSSPGQGNEKLFF. V gene TRBV28 combines with J gene TRBJ1-4; the match to TRBD1 covers 10 bases. The germline V gene has CDR1 MDHEN and CDR2 SYDVKM. The ends lost 4 bases at V and 5 bases at J; junction bases unmatched: 4. This CDR3 has 15 amino acids.

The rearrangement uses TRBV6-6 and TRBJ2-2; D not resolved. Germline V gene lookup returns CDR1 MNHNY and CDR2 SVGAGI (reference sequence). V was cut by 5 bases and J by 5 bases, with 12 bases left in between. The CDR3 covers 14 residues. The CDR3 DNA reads TGTGCCAGCAGTCGGACCCCAGGAACCGGGGAGCTGTTTTTT. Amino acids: CASSRTPGTGELFF.

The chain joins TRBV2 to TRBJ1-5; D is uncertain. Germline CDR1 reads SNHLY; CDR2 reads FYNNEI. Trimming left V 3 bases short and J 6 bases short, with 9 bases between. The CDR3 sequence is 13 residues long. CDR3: CASSDGFVQPQHF. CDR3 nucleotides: TGTGCCAGCAGTGACGGGTTTGTTCAGCCCCAGCATTTT.

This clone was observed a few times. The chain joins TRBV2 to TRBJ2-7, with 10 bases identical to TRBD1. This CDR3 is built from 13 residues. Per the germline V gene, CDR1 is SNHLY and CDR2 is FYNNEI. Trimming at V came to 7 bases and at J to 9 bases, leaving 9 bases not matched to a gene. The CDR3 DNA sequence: TGTGCCAGCATCGGGACAGGGGATGTAGGGCAGTACTTC. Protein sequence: CASIGTGDVGQYF.

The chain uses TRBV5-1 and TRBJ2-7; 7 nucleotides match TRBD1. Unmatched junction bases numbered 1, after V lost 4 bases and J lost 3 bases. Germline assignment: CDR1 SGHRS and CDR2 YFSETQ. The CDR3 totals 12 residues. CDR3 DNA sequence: TGCGCCAGCAGCCCAGGGGGCTACGAGCAGTACTTC. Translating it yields CASSPGGYEQYF.

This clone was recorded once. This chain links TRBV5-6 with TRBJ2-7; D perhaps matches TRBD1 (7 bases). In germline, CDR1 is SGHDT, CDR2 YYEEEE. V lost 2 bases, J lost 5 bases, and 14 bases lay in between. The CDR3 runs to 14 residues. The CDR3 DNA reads TGTGCCAGCAGCTTAGTTGGCAGGGGGGACGAGCAGTACTTC. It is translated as CASSLVGRGDEQYF.

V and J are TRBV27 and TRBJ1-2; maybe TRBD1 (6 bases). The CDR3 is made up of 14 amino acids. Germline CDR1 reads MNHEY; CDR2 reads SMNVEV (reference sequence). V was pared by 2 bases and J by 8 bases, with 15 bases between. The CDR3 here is CASSLTGGAGGYTF. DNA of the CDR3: TGTGCCAGCAGTTTAACCGGGGGGGCAGGGGGCTACACCTTC.

CDR3 in DNA: TGTGCCAGCAGCCAAGGCTCCTCTCAGGACAGGACATTCACTGAAGCTTTCTTT. Its translation: CASSQGSSQDRTFTEAFF. The chain employs TRBV3-1 (or the pseudogene TRBV3-2) and TRBJ1-1, with TRBD1 matching 7 bases. Germline loops: CDR1 LGHDT, CDR2 YNNKEL (reference sequence). This CDR3 has 18 residues. After removal of 1 base from V and 4 bases from J, the junction contained 15 bases not matched to a gene.

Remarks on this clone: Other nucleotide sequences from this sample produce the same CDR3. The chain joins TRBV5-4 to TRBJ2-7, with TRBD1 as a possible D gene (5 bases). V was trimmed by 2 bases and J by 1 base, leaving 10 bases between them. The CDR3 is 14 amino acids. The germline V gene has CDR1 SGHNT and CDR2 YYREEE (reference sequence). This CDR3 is CASSFGQGSYEQYF. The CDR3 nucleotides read TGTGCCAGCAGCTTTGGCCAGGGATCCTACGAGCAGTACTTC.

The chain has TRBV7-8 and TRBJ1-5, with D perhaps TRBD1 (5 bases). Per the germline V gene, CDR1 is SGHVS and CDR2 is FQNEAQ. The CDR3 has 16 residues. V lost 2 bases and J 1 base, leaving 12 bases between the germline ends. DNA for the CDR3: TGTGCCAGCAGCTTAATTAGGGGATTAAGCAATCAGCCCCAGCATTTT. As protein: CASSLIRGLSNQPQHF.

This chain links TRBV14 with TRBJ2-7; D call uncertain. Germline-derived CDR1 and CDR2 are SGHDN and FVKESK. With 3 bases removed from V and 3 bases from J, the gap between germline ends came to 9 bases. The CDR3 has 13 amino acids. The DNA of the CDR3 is TGTGCCAGCAGCCATTACAACAACTACGAGCAGTACTTC. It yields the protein CASSHYNNYEQYF. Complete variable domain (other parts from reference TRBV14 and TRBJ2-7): EAGVTQFPSHSVIEKGQTVTLRCDPISGHDNLYWYRRVMGKEIKFLLHFVKESKQDESGMPNNRFLAERTGGTYSTLKVQPAELEDSGVYFCASSHYNNYEQYFGPGTRLTVT.

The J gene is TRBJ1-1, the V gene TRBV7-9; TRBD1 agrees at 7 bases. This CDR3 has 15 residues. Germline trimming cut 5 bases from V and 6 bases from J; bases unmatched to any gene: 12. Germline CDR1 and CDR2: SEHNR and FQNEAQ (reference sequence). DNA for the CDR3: TGTGCCAGCAGCAACAGGGGACCTGGGGAGTCTGAAGCTTTCTTT. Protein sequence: CASSNRGPGESEAFF.

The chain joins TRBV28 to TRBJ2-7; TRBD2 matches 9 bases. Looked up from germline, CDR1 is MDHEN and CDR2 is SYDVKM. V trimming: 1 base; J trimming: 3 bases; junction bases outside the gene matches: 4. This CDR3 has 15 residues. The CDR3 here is CASSLFLAGFYEQYF. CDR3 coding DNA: TGTGCCAGCAGTTTATTCCTAGCGGGGTTCTACGAGCAGTACTTC.

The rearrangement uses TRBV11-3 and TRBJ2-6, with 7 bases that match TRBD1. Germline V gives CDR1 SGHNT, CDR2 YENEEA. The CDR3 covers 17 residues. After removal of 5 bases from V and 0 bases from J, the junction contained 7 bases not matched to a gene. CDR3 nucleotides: TGTGCCAGCAGCCAAATAAGACAGGGCTCTGGGGCCAACGTCCTGACTTTC. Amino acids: CASSQIRQGSGANVLTF.

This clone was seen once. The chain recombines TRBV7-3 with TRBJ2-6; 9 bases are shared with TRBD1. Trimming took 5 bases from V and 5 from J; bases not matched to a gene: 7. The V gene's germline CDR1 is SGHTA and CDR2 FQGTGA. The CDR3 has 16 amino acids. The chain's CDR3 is CASSRNRGRRANVLTF. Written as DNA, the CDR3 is TGTGCCAGCAGCCGCAACAGGGGGCGAAGGGCCAACGTCCTGACTTTC.

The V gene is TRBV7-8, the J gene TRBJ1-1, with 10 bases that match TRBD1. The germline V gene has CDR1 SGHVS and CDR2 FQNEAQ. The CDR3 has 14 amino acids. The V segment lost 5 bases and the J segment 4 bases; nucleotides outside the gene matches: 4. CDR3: CASSLWTGGTEAFF. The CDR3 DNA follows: TGTGCCAGCAGCCTCTGGACAGGGGGCACTGAAGCTTTCTTT.

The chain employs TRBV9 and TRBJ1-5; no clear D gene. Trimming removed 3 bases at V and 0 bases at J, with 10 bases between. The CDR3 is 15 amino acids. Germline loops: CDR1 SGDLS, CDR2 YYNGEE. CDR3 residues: CASSDNPDSNQPQHF. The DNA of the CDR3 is TGTGCCAGCAGCGACAATCCAGATAGCAATCAGCCCCAGCATTTT.

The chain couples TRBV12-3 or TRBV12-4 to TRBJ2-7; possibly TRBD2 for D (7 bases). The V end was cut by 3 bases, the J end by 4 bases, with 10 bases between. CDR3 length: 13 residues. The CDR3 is CASSLEGGYEQYF. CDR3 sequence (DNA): TGTGCCAGCAGTTTGGAGGGGGGGTACGAGCAGTACTTC.

For the CDR3, the DNA is TGTGCTAGTGGCTCTAGCGGCTACGAGCAGTACTTC. It specifies CASGSSGYEQYF. This chain connects TRBV12-5 to TRBJ2-7; 7 nucleotides match TRBD2. Germline V gene sequence: CDR1 LGHNT, CDR2 FRNRAP. The CDR3 spans 12 residues. V shed 6 bases and J 3 bases; nucleotides not matched to a gene: 2.

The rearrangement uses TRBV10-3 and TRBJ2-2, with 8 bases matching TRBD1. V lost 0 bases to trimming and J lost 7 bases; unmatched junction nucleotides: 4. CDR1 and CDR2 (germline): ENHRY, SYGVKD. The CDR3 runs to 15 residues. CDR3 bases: TGTGCCATCAGTGAGTCGCAGGGGGCTATCGGGGAGCTGTTTTTT. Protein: CAISESQGAIGELFF.

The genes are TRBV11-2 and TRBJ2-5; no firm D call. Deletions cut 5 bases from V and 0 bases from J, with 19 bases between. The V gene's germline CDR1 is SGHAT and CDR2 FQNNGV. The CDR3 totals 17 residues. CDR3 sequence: CASSVAVGLPDQETQYF. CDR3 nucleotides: TGTGCCAGCAGCGTAGCAGTTGGGCTCCCAGACCAAGAGACCCAGTACTTC.

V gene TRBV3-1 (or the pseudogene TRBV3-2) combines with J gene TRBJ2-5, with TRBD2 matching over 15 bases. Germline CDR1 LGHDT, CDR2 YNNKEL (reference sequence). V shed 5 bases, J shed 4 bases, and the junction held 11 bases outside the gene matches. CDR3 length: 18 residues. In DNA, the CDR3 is TGTGCCAGCAGCGGGCGGACTAGCGGGGGGGTTGTTGGAGAGACCCAGTACTTC. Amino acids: CASSGRTSGGVVGETQYF.